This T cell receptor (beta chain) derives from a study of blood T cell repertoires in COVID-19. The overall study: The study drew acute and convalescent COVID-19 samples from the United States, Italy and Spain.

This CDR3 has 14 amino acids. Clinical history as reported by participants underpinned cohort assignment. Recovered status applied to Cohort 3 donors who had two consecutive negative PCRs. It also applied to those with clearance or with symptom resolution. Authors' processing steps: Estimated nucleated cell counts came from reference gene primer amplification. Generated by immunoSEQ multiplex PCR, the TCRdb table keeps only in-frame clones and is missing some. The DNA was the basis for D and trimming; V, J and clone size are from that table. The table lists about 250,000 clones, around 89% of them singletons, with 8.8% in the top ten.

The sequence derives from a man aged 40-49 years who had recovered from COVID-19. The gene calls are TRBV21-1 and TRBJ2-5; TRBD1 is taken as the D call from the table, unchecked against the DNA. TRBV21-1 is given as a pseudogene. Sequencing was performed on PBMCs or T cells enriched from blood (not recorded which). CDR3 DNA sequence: TGTGCCAGCAGCAAAGGTCGCAGAAAAGAGACCCAGTACTTC. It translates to CASSKGRRKETQYF.